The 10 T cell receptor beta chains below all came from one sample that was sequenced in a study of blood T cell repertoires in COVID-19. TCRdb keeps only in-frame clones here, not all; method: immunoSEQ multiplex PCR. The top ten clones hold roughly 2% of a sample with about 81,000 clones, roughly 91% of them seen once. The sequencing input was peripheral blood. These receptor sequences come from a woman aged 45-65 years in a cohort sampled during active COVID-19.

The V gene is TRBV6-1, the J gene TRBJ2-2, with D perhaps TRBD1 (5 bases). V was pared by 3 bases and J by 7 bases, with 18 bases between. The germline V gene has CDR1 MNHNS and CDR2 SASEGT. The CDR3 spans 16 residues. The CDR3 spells CASSEVIGRVHGELFF. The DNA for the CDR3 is TGTGCCAGCAGTGAGGTTATCGGCAGGGTCCACGGGGAGCTGTTTTTT.

The CDR3 nucleotides read TGTGCCAGCAGCCAAGCCGTCGGGACTAGAAACAATGAGCAGTTCTTC. This translates into CASSQAVGTRNNEQFF. The chain is built from TRBV4-2 and TRBJ2-1; TRBD2 aligns across 8 bases. Germline-derived CDR1 and CDR2 are LGHNA and YNFKEQ. The CDR3 runs to 16 residues. J lost 5 bases, V lost 1 base, and 7 bases had no gene match.

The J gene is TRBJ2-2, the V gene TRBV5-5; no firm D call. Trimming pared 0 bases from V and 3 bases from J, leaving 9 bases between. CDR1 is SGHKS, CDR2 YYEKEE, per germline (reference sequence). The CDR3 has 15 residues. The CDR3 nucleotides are TGTGCCAGCAGCTTGGACGCGGTCGACACCGGGGAGCTGTTTTTT. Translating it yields CASSLDAVDTGELFF.

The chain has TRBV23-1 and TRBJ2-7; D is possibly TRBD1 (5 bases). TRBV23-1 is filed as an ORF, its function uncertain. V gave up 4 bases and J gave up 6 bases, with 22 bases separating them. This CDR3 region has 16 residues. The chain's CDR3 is CASSPPNQTDPGEQYF. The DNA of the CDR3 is TGCGCCAGCAGTCCCCCTAACCAGACAGACCCTGGCGAGCAGTACTTC.

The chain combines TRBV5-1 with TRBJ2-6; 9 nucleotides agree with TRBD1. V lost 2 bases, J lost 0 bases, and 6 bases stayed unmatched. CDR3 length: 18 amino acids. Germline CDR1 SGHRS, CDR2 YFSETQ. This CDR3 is CASSLTGTGISGANVLTF. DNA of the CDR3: TGCGCCAGCAGCTTAACCGGGACAGGGATCTCTGGGGCCAACGTCCTGACTTTC.

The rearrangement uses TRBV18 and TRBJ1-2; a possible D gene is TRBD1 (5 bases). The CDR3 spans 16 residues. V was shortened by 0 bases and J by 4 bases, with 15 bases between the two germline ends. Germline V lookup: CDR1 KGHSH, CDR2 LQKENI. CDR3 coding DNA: TGTGCCAGCTCACCACCTTTTTTTCAGGGAAGCTATGGCTACACCTTC. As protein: CASSPPFFQGSYGYTF.

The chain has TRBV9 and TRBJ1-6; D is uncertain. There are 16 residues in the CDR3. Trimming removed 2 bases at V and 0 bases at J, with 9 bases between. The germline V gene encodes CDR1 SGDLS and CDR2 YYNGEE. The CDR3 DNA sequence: TGTGCCAGCAGCGTCGCCCCACACTCCTATAATTCACCCCTCCACTTT. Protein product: CASSVAPHSYNSPLHF.

The CDR3 loop is CASSESAYEQYF. The CDR3 bases are TGTGCCAGCAGTGAGTCGGCCTACGAGCAGTACTTC. The V call is TRBV25-1, the J call TRBJ2-7; D uncertain. CDR1 and CDR2 from the germline V gene are MGHDK and SYGVNS. The CDR3 covers 12 residues. Trimming removed 3 bases from V and 2 bases from J, with 5 bases in between.

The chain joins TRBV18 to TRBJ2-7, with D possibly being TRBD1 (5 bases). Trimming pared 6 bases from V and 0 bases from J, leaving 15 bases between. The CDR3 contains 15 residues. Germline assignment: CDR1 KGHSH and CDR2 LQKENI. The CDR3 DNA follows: TGTGCCAGCTCTCCAGGACAAGGAAGCTCCTACGAGCAGTACTTC. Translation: CASSPGQGSSYEQYF.

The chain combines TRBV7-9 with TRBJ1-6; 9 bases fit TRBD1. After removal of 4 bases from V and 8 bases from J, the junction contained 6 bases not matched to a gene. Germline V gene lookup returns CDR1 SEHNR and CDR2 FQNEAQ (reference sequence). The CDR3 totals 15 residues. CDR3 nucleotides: TGTGCCAGCAGCTCCCGACAGGGGGTTGATTCACCCCTCCACTTT. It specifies CASSSRQGVDSPLHF.